Reported below is one T cell receptor beta chain. Original methodology: Cell counts per sample came from amplifying reference gene primers. Produced via immunoSEQ multiplex PCR; TCRdb's table is partial and in-frame only. That table is the source of V, J and clone size, and D and trimming were worked out from the DNA. The sample holds 100,000 to 120,000 clones; approximately 85% are singletons and the top ten take roughly 2.5%. The entry originates in a study of blood T cell repertoires in COVID-19. Germline values: CDR1 LGHNA, CDR2 YNFKEQ. This CDR3 is built from 14 residues. The germline V and J ends were trimmed by 1 base and 4 bases, with 8 bases remaining between them.

This receptor was identified in a human donor in a cohort sampled during active COVID-19. The sequencing input was peripheral blood. This rearrangement joins TRBV4-2 to TRBJ1-5, with D unresolved. The CDR3 coding sequence is TGTGCCAGCAGCCAAGTCTCGGGGAATCAGCCCCAGCATTTT. It encodes CASSQVSGNQPQHF.